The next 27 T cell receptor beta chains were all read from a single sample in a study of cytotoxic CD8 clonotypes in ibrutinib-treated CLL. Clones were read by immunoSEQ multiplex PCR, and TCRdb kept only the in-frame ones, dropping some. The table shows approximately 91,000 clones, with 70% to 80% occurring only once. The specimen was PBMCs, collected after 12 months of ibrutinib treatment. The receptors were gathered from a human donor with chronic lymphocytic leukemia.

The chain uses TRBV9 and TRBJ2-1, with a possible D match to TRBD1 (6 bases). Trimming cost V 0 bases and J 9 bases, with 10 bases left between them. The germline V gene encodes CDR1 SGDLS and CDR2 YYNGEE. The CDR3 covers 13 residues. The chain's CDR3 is CASSVGTGLEQFF. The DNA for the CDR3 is TGTGCCAGCAGCGTAGGAACAGGGCTTGAGCAGTTCTTC.

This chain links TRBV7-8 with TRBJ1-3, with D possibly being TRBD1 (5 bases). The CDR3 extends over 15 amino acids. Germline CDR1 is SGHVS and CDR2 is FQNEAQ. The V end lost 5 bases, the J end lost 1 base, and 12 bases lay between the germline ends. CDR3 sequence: CASSGGHGSGNTIYF. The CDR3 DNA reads TGTGCCAGCAGCGGTGGACACGGATCTGGAAACACCATATATTTT.

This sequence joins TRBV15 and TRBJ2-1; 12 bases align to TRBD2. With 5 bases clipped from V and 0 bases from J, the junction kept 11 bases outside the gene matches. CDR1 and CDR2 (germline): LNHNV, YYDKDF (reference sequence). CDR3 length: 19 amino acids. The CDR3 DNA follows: TGTGCCACCAGCCCGTTGGGACTAGCGGGTTCAAGCTCCTACAATGAGCAGTTCTTC. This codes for CATSPLGLAGSSSYNEQFF. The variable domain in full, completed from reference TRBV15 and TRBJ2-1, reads DAMVIQNPRYQVTQFGKPVTLSCSQTLNHNVMYWYQQKSSQAPKLLFHYYDKDFNNEADTPDNFQSRRPNTSFCFLDIRSPGLGDTAMYLCATSPLGLAGSSSYNEQFFGPGTRLTVL.

The CDR3 DNA reads as TGCGCCAGCAGCCAAGCCGCCCAAAGTGCCGGGGAGCTGTTTTTT. Translating gives CASSQAAQSAGELFF. The chain couples TRBV4-1 to TRBJ2-2; D uncertain. Trimming took 1 base from V and 6 from J, leaving 12 bases between them. The CDR3 sequence is 15 residues long. The V gene's germline CDR1 is MGHRA and CDR2 YSYEKL.

The CDR3 spells CASSSNTGELFF. The CDR3, as DNA: TGTGCCAGCAGCTCAAACACCGGGGAGCTGTTTTTT. The chain links TRBV5-8 to TRBJ2-2; D unresolved. Trimming removed 3 bases from V and 2 bases from J, with 2 bases in between. CDR3 length: 12 amino acids. Per the germline V gene, CDR1 is SGHTS and CDR2 is YDEGEE.

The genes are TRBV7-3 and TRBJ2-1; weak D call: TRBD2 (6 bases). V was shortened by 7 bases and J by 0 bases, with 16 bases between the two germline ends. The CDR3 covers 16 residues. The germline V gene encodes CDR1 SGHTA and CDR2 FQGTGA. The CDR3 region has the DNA TGTGCCAGCACCCCCGGAGGGTGGTACTCCTACAATGAGCAGTTCTTC. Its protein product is CASTPGGWYSYNEQFF.

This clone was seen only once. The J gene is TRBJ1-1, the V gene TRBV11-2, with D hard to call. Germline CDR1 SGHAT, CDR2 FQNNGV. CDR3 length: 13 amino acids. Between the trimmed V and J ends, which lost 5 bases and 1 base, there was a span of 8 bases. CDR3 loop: CASSPLGNTEAFF. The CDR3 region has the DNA TGTGCCAGCAGCCCCCTCGGGAACACTGAAGCTTTCTTT.

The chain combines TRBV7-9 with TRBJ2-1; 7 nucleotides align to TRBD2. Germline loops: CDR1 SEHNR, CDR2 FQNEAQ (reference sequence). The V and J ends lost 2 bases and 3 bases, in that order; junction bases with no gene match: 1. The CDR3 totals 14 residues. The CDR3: CASSLWDYYNEQFF. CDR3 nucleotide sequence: TGTGCCAGCAGCTTATGGGACTACTACAATGAGCAGTTCTTC.

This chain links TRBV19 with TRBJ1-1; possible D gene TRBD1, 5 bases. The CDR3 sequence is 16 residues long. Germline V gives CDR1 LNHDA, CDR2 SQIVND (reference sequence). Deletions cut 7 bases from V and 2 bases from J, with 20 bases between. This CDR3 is CASTQGAPRANTEAFF. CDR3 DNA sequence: TGTGCCAGTACCCAAGGGGCTCCCAGGGCTAACACTGAAGCTTTCTTT.

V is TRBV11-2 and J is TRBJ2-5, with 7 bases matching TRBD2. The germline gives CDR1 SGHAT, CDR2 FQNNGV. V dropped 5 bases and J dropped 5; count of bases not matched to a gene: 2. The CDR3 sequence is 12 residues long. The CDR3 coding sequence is TGTGCCAGCAGCGGGGAGGGGGAGACCCAGTACTTC. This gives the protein CASSGEGETQYF.

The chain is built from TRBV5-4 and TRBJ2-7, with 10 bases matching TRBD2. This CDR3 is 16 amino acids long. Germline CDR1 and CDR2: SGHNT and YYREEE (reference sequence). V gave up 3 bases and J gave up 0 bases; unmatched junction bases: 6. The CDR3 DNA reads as TGTGCCAGCAGCTCAGTTAGCGGGGGGTTCTCCTACGAGCAGTACTTC. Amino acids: CASSSVSGGFSYEQYF.

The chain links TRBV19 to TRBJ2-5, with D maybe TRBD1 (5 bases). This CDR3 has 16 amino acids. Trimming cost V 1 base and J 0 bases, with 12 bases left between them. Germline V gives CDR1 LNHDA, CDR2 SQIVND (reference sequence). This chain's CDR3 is CASSIVGRMYQETQYF. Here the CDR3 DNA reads TGTGCCAGTAGTATAGTGGGGCGGATGTACCAAGAGACCCAGTACTTC.

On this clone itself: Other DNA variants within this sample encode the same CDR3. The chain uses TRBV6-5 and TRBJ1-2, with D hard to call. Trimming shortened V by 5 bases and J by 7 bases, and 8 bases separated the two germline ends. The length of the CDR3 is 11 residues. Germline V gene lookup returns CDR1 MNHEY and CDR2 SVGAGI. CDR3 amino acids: CASSPAGGYTF. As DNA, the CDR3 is TGTGCCAGCAGTCCCGCCGGTGGCTACACCTTC.

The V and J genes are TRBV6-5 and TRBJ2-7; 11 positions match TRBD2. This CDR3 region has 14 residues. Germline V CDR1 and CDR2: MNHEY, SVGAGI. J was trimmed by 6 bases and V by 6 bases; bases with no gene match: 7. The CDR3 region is CASSELAGASEQYF. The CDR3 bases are TGTGCCAGCAGCGAACTAGCGGGAGCGTCCGAGCAGTACTTC.

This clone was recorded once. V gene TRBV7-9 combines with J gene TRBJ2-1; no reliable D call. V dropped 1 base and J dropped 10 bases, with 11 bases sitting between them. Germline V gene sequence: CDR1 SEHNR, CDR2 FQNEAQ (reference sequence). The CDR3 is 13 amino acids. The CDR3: CASSLGVLGEQFF. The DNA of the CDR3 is TGTGCCAGCAGCTTAGGGGTCCTCGGGGAGCAGTTCTTC. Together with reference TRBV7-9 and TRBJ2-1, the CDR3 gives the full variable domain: DTGVSQNPRHKITKRGQNVTFRCDPISEHNRLYWYRQTLGQGPEFLTYFQNEAQLEKSRLLSDRFSAERPKGSFSTLEIQRTEQGDSAMYLCASSLGVLGEQFFGPGTRLTVL.

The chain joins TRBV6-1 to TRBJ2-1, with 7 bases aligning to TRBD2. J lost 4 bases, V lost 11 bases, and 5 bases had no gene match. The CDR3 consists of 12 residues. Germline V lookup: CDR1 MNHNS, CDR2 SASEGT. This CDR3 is CAFRGDYNEQFF. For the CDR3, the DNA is TGTGCCTTCCGGGGGGATTACAATGAGCAGTTCTTC.

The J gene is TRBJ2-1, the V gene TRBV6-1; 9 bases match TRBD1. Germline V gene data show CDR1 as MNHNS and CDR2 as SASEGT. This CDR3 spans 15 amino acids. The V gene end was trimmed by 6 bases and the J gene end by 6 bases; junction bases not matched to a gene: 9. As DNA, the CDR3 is TGTGCCAGCAGCCCACAGGGGGCCCTTACCAATGAGCAGTTCTTC. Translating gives CASSPQGALTNEQFF.

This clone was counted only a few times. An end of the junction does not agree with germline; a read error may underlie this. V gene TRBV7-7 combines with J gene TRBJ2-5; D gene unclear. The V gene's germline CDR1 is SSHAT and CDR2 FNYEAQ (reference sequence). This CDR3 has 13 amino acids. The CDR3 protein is CASSLNYAETQYF. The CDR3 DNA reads TGTGCTAGCAGCTTAAATTACGCGGAGACCCAGTACTTC.

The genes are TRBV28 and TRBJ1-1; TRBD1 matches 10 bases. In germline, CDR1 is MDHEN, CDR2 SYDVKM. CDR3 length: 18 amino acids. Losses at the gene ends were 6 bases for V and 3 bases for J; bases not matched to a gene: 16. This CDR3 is CASSSPGQGIPSYTEAFF. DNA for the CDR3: TGTGCCAGCAGCTCCCCGGGACAGGGGATCCCCTCGTACACTGAAGCTTTCTTT.

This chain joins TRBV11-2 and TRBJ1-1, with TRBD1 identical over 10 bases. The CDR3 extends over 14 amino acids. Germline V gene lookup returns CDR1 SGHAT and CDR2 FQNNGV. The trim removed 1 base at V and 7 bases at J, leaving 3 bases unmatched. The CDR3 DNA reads TGTGCCAGCAGCTTAGGGACAGGGGGAATTGAAGCTTTCTTT. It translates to CASSLGTGGIEAFF.

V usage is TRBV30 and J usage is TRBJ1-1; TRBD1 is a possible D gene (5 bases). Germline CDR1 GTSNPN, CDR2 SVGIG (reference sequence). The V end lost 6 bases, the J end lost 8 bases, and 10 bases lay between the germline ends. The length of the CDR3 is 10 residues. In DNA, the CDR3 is TGTGCCTGCGGGACCGTAGAAGCTTTCTTT. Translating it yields CACGTVEAFF.

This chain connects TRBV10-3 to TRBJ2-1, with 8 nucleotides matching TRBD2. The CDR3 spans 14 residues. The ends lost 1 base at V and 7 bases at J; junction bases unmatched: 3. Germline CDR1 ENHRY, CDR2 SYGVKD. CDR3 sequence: CAISEYASGNEQFF. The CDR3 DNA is TGTGCCATCAGTGAGTATGCTAGCGGGAATGAGCAGTTCTTC.

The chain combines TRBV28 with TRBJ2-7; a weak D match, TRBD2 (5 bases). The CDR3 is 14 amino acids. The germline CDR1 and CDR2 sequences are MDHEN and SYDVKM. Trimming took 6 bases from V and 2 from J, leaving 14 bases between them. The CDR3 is CASSQPRTAYEQYF. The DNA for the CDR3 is TGTGCCAGCAGCCAACCACGGACTGCCTACGAGCAGTACTTC.

For the CDR3, the DNA is TGTGCCAGCAGTAGGGATGGGGGGCGAAACACTGAAGCTTTCTTT. Translation gives CASSRDGGRNTEAFF. J is TRBJ1-1 and V is TRBV5-4; D might be TRBD1 (6 bases). V was trimmed by 5 bases and J by 2 bases, leaving 16 bases between them. CDR1 and CDR2 from the germline V gene are SGHNT and YYREEE (reference sequence). This CDR3 is 15 amino acids long.

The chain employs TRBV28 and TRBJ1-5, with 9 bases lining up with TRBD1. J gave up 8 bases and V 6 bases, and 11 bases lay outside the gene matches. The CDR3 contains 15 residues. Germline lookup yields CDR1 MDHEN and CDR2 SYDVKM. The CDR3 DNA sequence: TGTGCCAGCAGCCCGGACCGGGACAGGGTGAAGCCCCAGCATTTT. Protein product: CASSPDRDRVKPQHF.

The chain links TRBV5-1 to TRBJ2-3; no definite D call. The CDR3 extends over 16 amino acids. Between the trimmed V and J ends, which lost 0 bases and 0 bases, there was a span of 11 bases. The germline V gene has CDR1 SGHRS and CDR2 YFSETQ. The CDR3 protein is CASSLVGGRSTDTQYF. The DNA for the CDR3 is TGCGCCAGCAGCTTGGTAGGTGGCAGAAGCACAGATACGCAGTATTTT. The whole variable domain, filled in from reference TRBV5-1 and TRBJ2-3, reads KAGVTQTPRYLIKTRGQQVTLSCSPISGHRSVSWYQQTPGQGLQFLFEYFSETQRNKGNFPGRFSGRQFSNSRSEMNVSTLELGDSALYLCASSLVGGRSTDTQYFGPGTRLTVL.

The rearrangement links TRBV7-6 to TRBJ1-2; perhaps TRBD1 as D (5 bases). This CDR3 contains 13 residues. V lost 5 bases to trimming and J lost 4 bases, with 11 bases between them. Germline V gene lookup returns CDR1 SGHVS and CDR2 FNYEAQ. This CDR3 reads CASSPGTAYGYTF. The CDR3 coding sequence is TGTGCCAGCAGCCCCGGGACGGCCTATGGCTACACCTTC.